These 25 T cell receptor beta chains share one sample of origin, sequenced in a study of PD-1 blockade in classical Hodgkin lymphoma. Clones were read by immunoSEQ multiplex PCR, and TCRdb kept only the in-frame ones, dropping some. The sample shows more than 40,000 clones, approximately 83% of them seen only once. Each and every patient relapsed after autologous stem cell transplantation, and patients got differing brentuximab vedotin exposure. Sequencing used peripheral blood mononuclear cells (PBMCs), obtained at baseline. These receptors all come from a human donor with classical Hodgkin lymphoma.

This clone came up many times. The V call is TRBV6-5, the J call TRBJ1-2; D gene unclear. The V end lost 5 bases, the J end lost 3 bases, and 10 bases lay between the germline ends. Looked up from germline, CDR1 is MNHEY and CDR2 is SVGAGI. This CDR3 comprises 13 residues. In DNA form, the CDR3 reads TGTGCCAGCAGTCCCACCCCTGACTATGGCTACACCTTC. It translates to CASSPTPDYGYTF.

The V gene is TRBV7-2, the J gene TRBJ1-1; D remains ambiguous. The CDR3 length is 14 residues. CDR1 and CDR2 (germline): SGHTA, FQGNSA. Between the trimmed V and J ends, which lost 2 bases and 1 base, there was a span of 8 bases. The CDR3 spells CASSLKVGNTEAFF. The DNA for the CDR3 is TGTGCCAGCAGCTTAAAGGTTGGGAACACTGAAGCTTTCTTT.

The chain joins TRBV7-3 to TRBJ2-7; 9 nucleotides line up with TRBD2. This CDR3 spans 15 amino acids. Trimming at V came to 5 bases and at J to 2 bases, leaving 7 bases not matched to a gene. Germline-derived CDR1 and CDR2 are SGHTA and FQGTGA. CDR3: CASSLKAGGPYEQYF. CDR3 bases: TGTGCCAGCAGCCTCAAAGCGGGGGGCCCCTACGAGCAGTACTTC.

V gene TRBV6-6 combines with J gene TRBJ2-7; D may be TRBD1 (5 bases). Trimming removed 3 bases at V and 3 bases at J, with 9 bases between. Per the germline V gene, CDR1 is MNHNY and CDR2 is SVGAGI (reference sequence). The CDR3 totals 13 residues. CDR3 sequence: CASSYSDSYEQYF. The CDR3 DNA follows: TGTGCCAGCAGTTATAGTGACAGCTACGAGCAGTACTTC.

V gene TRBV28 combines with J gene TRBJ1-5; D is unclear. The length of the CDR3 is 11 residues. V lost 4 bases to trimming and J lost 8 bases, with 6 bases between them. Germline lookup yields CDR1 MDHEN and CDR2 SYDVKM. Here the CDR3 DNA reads TGTGCCAGCAGTTCCCGGGAGCCCCAGCATTTT. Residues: CASSSREPQHF.

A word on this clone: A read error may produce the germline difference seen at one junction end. CDR3: CASSFMGTAGVSDNEQFF. The CDR3 DNA reads as TGTGCCAGCAGCTTTATGGGGACTGCTGGGGTCTCCGACAATGAGCAGTTCTTC. This chain links TRBV7-6 with TRBJ2-1; a possible D gene is TRBD2 (6 bases). The length of the CDR3 is 18 residues. Looked up from germline, CDR1 is SGHVS and CDR2 is FNYEAQ.

CDR3 amino acids: CASSARADRGIDTQYF. DNA of the CDR3: TGTGCCAGCAGCGCGAGGGCGGACAGGGGAATAGATACGCAGTATTTT. The chain couples TRBV9 to TRBJ2-3, with 9 bases fitting TRBD1. The V gene's germline CDR1 is SGDLS and CDR2 YYNGEE. Unmatched junction bases numbered 10, after V lost 3 bases and J lost 5 bases. CDR3 size: 16 residues.

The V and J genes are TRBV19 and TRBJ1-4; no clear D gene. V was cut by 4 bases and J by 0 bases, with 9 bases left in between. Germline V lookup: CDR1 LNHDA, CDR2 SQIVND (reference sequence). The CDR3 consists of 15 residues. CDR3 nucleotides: TGTGCCAGTAGTACTCGACGGGCAACTAATGAAAAACTGTTTTTT. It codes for CASSTRRATNEKLFF.

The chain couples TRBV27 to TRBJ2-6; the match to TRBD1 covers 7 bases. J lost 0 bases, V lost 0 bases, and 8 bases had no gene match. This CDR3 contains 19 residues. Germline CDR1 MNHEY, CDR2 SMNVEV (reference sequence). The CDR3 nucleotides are TGTGCCAGCAGTTTATCCGGGACAGCCCAATACTCTGGGGCCAACGTCCTGACTTTC. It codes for CASSLSGTAQYSGANVLTF.

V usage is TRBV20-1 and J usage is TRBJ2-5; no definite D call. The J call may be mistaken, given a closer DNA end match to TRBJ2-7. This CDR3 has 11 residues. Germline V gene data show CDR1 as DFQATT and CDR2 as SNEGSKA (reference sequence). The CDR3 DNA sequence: TGCAGTGCTTTAAAAAGATACGAGCAGTACTTC. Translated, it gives CSALKRYEQYF.

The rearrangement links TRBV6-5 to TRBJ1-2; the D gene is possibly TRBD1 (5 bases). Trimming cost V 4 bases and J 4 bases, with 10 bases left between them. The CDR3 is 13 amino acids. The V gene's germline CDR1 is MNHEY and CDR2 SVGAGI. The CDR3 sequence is CASSFTGAYGYTF. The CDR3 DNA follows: TGTGCCAGCAGTTTCACAGGTGCCTATGGCTACACCTTC.

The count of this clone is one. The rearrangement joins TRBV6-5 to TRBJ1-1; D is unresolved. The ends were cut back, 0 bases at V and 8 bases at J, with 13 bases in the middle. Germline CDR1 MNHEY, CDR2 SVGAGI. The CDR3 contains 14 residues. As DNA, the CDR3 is TGTGCCAGCAGTTACTCTTTTGTGGGAGTCGAAGCTTTCTTT. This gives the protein CASSYSFVGVEAFF.

DNA of the CDR3: TGTGCCAGCAGTTTATACAGGGGAACCATCTACGAGCAGTACTTC. It is translated as CASSLYRGTIYEQYF. This chain joins TRBV28 and TRBJ2-7; TRBD1 aligns across 7 bases. This CDR3 region has 15 residues. V lost 1 base, J lost 3 bases, and 6 bases stayed unmatched. Per the germline V gene, CDR1 is MDHEN and CDR2 is SYDVKM.

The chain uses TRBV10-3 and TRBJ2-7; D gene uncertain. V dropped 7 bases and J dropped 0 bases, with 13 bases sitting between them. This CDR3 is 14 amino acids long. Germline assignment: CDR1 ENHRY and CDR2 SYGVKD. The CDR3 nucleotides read TGTGCCATCACATCGGACCCAAGCTCCTACGAGCAGTACTTC. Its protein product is CAITSDPSSYEQYF.

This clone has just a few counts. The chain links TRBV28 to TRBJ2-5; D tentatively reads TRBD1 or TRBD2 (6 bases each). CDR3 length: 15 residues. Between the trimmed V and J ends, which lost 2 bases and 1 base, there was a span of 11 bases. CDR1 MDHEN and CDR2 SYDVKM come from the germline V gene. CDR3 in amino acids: CASSLDGGLQETQYF. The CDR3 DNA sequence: TGTGCCAGCAGTTTAGACGGGGGCCTCCAAGAGACCCAGTACTTC.

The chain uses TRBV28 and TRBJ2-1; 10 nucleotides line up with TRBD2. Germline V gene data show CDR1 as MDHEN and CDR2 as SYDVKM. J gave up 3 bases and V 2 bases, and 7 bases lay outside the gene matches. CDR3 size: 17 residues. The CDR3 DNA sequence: TGTGCCAGCAGTTTAGGGGCTAGCGGGAGAGTCTACAATGAGCAGTTCTTC. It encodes CASSLGASGRVYNEQFF.

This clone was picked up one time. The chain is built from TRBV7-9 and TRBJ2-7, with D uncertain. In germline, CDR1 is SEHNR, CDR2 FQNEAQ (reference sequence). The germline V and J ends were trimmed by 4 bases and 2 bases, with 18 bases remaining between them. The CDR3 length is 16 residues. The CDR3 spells CASSSPYADRTYEQYF. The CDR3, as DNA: TGTGCCAGCAGCTCTCCATATGCCGATCGAACCTACGAGCAGTACTTC. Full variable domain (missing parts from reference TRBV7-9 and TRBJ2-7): DTGVSQNPRHKITKRGQNVTFRCDPISEHNRLYWYRQTLGQGPEFLTYFQNEAQLEKSRLLSDRFSAERPKGSFSTLEIQRTEQGDSAMYLCASSSPYADRTYEQYFGPGTRLTVT.

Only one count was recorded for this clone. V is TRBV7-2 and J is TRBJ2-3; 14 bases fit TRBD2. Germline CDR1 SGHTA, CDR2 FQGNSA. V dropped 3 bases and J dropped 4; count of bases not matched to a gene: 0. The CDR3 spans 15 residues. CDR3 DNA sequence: TGTGCCAGCAGCTTGACTAGCGGGAGGGCAGATACGCAGTATTTT. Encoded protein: CASSLTSGRADTQYF.

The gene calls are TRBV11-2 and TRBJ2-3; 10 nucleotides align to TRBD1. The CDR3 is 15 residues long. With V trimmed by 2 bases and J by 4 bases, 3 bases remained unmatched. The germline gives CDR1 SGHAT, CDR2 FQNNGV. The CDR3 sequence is CASSLRGQGADTQYF. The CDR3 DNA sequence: TGTGCCAGCAGCTTACGCGGACAGGGGGCAGATACGCAGTATTTT.

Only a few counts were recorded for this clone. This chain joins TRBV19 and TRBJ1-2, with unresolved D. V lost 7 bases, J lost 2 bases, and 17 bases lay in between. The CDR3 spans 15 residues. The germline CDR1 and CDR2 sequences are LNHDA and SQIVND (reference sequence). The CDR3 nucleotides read TGTGCCAGTACCCCGACGAGAAGCGACAACTATGGCTACACCTTC. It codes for CASTPTRSDNYGYTF. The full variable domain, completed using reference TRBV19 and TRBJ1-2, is DGGITQSPKYLFRKEGQNVTLSCEQNLNHDAMYWYRQDPGQGLRLIYYSQIVNDFQKGDIAEGYSVSREKKESFPLTVTSAQKNPTAFYLCASTPTRSDNYGYTFGSGTRLTVV.

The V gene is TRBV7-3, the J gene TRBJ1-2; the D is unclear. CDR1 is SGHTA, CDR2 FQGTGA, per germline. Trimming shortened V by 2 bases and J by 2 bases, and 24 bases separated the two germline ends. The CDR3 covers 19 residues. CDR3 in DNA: TGTGCCAGCAGCTTACGGGCCTCGCAGGTGCCCTTCCCCAACTATGGCTACACCTTC. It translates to CASSLRASQVPFPNYGYTF.

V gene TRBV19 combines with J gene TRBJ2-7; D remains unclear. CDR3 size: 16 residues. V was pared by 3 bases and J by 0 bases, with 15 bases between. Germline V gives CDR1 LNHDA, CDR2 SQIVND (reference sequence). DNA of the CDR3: TGTGCCAGTAGTATCCGCATTGGGCAGAGCTCCTACGAGCAGTACTTC. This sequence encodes CASSIRIGQSSYEQYF.

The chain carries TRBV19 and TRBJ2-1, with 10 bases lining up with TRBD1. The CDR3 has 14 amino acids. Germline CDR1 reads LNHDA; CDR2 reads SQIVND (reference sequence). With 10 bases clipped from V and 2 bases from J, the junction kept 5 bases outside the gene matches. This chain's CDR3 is CATQGQGTYNEQFF. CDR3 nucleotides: TGTGCCACCCAGGGACAGGGGACCTACAATGAGCAGTTCTTC.

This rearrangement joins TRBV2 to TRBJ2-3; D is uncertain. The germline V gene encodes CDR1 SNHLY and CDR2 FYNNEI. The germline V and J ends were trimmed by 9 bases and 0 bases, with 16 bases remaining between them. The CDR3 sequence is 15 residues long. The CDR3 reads CASLTKATSTDTQYF. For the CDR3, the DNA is TGTGCCAGTTTAACAAAGGCTACTAGCACAGATACGCAGTATTTT. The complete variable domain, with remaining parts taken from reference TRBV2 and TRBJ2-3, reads EPEVTQTPSHQVTQMGQEVILRCVPISNHLYFYWYRQILGQKVEFLVSFYNNEISEKSEIFDDQFSVERPDGSNFTLKIRSTKLEDSAMYFCASLTKATSTDTQYFGPGTRLTVL.

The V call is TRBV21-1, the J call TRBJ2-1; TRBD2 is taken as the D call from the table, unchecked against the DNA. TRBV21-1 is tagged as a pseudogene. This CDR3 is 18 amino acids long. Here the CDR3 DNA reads TGTGCCAGCAGCAAAGCTTCTACTAGCGGGAGCAGGGGCAATGAGCAGTTCTTC. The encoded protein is CASSKASTSGSRGNEQFF.